Below are 11 T cell receptor beta chains sequenced from a single sample in a study of cytomegalovirus exposure and HLA in healthy donors. In the PCR, 60 Vbeta and 13 Jbeta primers were used. TCRdb's table, derived via immunoSEQ multiplex PCR, lists solely in-frame clones and lacks some. The sample contains tens of thousands of clones, 76% of which appear only once. The source material was PBMCs. These receptors originate from a woman aged 30 to 39 in good health and CMV-seropositive.

The table lists this clone with a few counts. This sequence joins TRBV5-4 and TRBJ2-2; D call uncertain. V lost 4 bases, J lost 2 bases, and 12 bases lay in between. The CDR3 runs to 15 residues. The V gene's germline CDR1 is SGHNT and CDR2 YYREEE (reference sequence). CDR3 residues: CASSPTTTNTGELFF. The CDR3 bases are TGTGCCAGCAGCCCTACTACCACAAACACCGGGGAGCTGTTTTTT. The whole variable domain, remainder taken from reference TRBV5-4 and TRBJ2-2, is ETGVTQSPTHLIKTRGQQVTLRCSSQSGHNTVSWYQQALGQGPQFIFQYYREEENGRGNFPPRFSGLQFPNYSSELNVNALELDDSALYLCASSPTTTNTGELFFGEGSRLTVL.

This sequence joins TRBV5-5 and TRBJ2-2; 9 bases are a match to TRBD2. Germline V lookup: CDR1 SGHKS, CDR2 YYEKEE (reference sequence). V dropped 2 bases and J dropped 7; count of bases not matched to a gene: 9. The CDR3 totals 16 residues. In DNA form, the CDR3 reads TGTGCCAGCAGCTTATCGACTTTGCGGGGGGGCGGGGAGCTGTTTTTT. As protein: CASSLSTLRGGGELFF.

V usage is TRBV6-1 and J usage is TRBJ2-1, with TRBD1 matching 7 bases. V gave up 4 bases and J gave up 1 base; unmatched junction bases: 7. Germline V gives CDR1 MNHNS, CDR2 SASEGT. This CDR3 is built from 16 residues. CDR3 DNA sequence: TGTGCCAGCAGTGCCCACCAGACAGGGTCCTACAATGAGCAGTTCTTC. It yields the protein CASSAHQTGSYNEQFF.

V is TRBV5-1 and J is TRBJ2-1, with 9 bases matching TRBD2. Per the germline V gene, CDR1 is SGHRS and CDR2 is YFSETQ. The trim removed 4 bases at V and 7 bases at J, leaving 9 bases unmatched. This CDR3 contains 15 residues. CDR3 amino acids: CASSDYSGGLNEQFF. As DNA, the CDR3 is TGCGCCAGCAGCGATTATAGCGGGGGCCTTAATGAGCAGTTCTTC.

This clone showed up just a few times. V is TRBV6-4 and J is TRBJ2-3, with 8 bases matching TRBD2. Trimming took 0 bases from V and 4 from J; bases not matched to a gene: 3. The germline gives CDR1 MRHNA, CDR2 SNTAGT. The CDR3 runs 15 residues. CDR3 DNA sequence: TGTGCCAGCAGTGACTCTAGCGGGGCGGCAGATACGCAGTATTTT. As protein: CASSDSSGAADTQYF.

This sequence joins TRBV25-1 and TRBJ2-1, with unresolved D. The CDR3 contains 11 residues. Trimming took off 2 bases at V and 8 bases at J, with 4 bases between the two ends. Germline V gene lookup returns CDR1 MGHDK and CDR2 SYGVNS. In DNA form, the CDR3 reads TGTGCCAGCAGTGAACTAGATGAGCAGTTCTTC. It codes for CASSELDEQFF.

The rearrangement uses TRBV30 and TRBJ1-1, with 8 nucleotides matching TRBD1. Germline V gene lookup returns CDR1 GTSNPN and CDR2 SVGIG (reference sequence). The CDR3 is 13 amino acids. J gave up 6 bases and V 4 bases, and 7 bases lay outside the gene matches. CDR3 in DNA: TGTGCCTGGATCAGGACAGGGACCCCTGAAGCTTTCTTT. Translated: CAWIRTGTPEAFF. Full variable domain (missing parts from reference TRBV30 and TRBJ1-1): SQTIHQWPATLVQPVGSPLSLECTVEGTSNPNLYWYRQAAGRGLQLLFYSVGIGQISSEVPQNLSASRPQDRQFILSSKKLLLSDSGFYLCAWIRTGTPEAFFGQGTRLTVV.

The J gene is TRBJ2-1, the V gene TRBV12-1; TRBD2, the table's D call, was not compared with the DNA. TRBV12-1 is given as a pseudogene. This CDR3 contains 15 residues. DNA of the CDR3: TGTGCCAGCAGCTTTGGAGCGGGGCCCCCCCTTGAGCAGTTCTTC. Its translation is CASSFGAGPPLEQFF.

This chain connects TRBV21-1 to TRBJ2-7; the table's D call TRBD2 went unverified against the DNA. TRBV21-1 is listed as a pseudogene. The length of the CDR3 is 16 residues. The CDR3 DNA reads as TGTGCCAGCAGCAAACGGGCCCAGCGGCCCCTCGCCGAGCAGTACTTC. Translating it yields CASSKRAQRPLAEQYF.

The genes are TRBV7-8 and TRBJ1-1; D gene uncertain. Germline values: CDR1 SGHVS, CDR2 FQNEAQ. V shed 1 base and J shed 6 bases, with 9 bases lying between them. CDR3 length equals 13 residues. The CDR3 bases are TGTGCCAGCAGCTTAGTGGGAGAATCTGAAGCTTTCTTT. Translation gives CASSLVGESEAFF. The full variable domain, with the rest looked up from reference TRBV7-8 and TRBJ1-1, is GAGVSQSPRYKVAKRGQDVALRCDPISGHVSLFWYQQALGQGPEFLTYFQNEAQLDKSGLPSDRFFAERPEGSVSTLKIQRTQQEDSAVYLCASSLVGESEAFFGQGTRLTVV.

This chain joins TRBV5-1 and TRBJ1-2; no reliable D call. Germline lookup yields CDR1 SGHRS and CDR2 YFSETQ. The V end lost 4 bases, the J end lost 4 bases, and 14 bases lay between the germline ends. The CDR3 contains 14 residues. CDR3 region: CASSPTSLTYGYTF. CDR3 bases: TGCGCCAGCAGCCCGACATCTCTCACCTATGGCTACACCTTC.